The 21 T cell receptor beta chains in this list originate from one sample, sequenced in a study of cytomegalovirus exposure and HLA in healthy donors. PCR primers comprised 60 Vbeta and 13 Jbeta primers. The repertoire was sequenced with immunoSEQ multiplex PCR; TCRdb's copy has only in-frame clones and lacks some. This sample has about 130,000 clones, with about three quarters found just once. The sample was PBMCs. The receptor set was obtained from a man aged 35 to 55 in good health and CMV-seropositive.

This chain connects TRBV28 to TRBJ1-1, with 10 bases lining up with TRBD1. This CDR3 is built from 17 residues. From germline, CDR1 is MDHEN and CDR2 SYDVKM. The ends lost 0 bases at V and 2 bases at J; junction bases unmatched: 6. The CDR3 protein is CASSLWTGGAANTEAFF. CDR3 DNA sequence: TGTGCCAGCAGTTTATGGACAGGGGGCGCCGCAAACACTGAAGCTTTCTTT.

This chain's CDR3 is CASSQGVHSGANVLTF. CDR3 sequence (DNA): TGTGCCAGTTCACAGGGGGTGCACTCTGGGGCCAACGTCCTGACTTTC. The V and J genes are TRBV5-8 and TRBJ2-6; 8 positions match TRBD1. V shed 8 bases, J shed 0 bases, and the junction held 7 bases outside the gene matches. CDR1 is SGHTS and CDR2 is YDEGEE in the germline V gene. This CDR3 is built from 16 residues.

The chain couples TRBV12-5 to TRBJ1-3, with a weak D call TRBD1 (6 bases). The CDR3 spans 14 residues. In germline, CDR1 is LGHNT, CDR2 FRNRAP. V was trimmed by 4 bases and J by 4 bases, leaving 11 bases between them. DNA for the CDR3: TGTGCTAGTGGTTACCCTGGACAGGGAAACACCATATATTTT. Its protein is CASGYPGQGNTIYF.

The rearrangement links TRBV10-3 to TRBJ1-2; 7 bases fit TRBD1. The V gene's germline CDR1 is ENHRY and CDR2 SYGVKD. The CDR3 length is 14 residues. After removal of 8 bases from V and 0 bases from J, the junction contained 6 bases not matched to a gene. The CDR3 DNA reads as TGTGCCATCTCCGCAGGGACAGCTAACTATGGCTACACCTTC. Protein product: CAISAGTANYGYTF.

Of note for this clone: This same CDR3 is encoded by further DNA sequences in the sample. The chain joins TRBV5-1 to TRBJ2-2; D possibly corresponds to TRBD1 (6 bases). The CDR3 consists of 15 residues. Germline CDR1 SGHRS, CDR2 YFSETQ. With 0 bases removed from V and 1 base from J, the gap between germline ends came to 7 bases. In DNA form, the CDR3 reads TGCGCCAGCAGCTTGGTACAGGGGAACACCGGGGAGCTGTTTTTT. It is translated as CASSLVQGNTGELFF. The variable domain in full, completed from reference TRBV5-1 and TRBJ2-2, reads KAGVTQTPRYLIKTRGQQVTLSCSPISGHRSVSWYQQTPGQGLQFLFEYFSETQRNKGNFPGRFSGRQFSNSRSEMNVSTLELGDSALYLCASSLVQGNTGELFFGEGSRLTVL.

The chain employs TRBV5-1 and TRBJ2-6; D might be TRBD2 (6 bases). V was pared by 3 bases and J by 0 bases, with 16 bases between. CDR3 size: 18 residues. The germline V gene has CDR1 SGHRS and CDR2 YFSETQ. This chain's CDR3 is CASSWNAGGTSGANVLTF. CDR3 coding DNA: TGCGCCAGCAGCTGGAACGCCGGGGGAACCTCTGGGGCCAACGTCCTGACTTTC.

Concerning this clone: At one of its ends the junction is not consistent with the germline gene, which may arise from a read error. Other DNA variants within this sample encode the same CDR3. The CDR3 DNA reads TGTGCCAGTAGCATAGGTAGCGACTACGAGCAGTACTTC. Its translation: CASSIGSDYEQYF. The gene calls are TRBV19 and TRBJ2-7; D perhaps matches TRBD2 (5 bases). CDR1 and CDR2 (germline): LNHDA, SQIVND (reference sequence). The CDR3 length is 13 residues.

The gene calls are TRBV28 and TRBJ2-3; 16 bases fit TRBD2. Trimming cost V 4 bases and J 2 bases; bases outside gene matches: 9. The CDR3 loop spans 19 amino acids. Germline CDR1 MDHEN, CDR2 SYDVKM. CDR3 nucleotide sequence: TGTGCCAGCAGTTCCTTACCCGGGACTAGCGGGGGGGACACAGATACGCAGTATTTT. Amino acid sequence: CASSSLPGTSGGDTDTQYF.

The V and J genes are TRBV30 and TRBJ2-3; TRBD1 aligns across 8 bases. CDR3 length equals 16 residues. V was clipped by 5 bases and J by 8 bases; unmatched bases: 18. CDR1 and CDR2 from the germline V gene are GTSNPN and SVGIG (reference sequence). The CDR3 is CAWGFGQGGLRGTQYF. The CDR3 DNA reads TGTGCCTGGGGGTTCGGACAGGGAGGCCTACGGGGTACGCAGTATTTT.

The V gene is TRBV18, the J gene TRBJ2-1, with 7 bases that match TRBD1. Trimming cost V 2 bases and J 1 base; bases outside gene matches: 5. CDR1 and CDR2 from the germline V gene are KGHSH and LQKENI. The CDR3 loop spans 16 amino acids. CDR3 DNA sequence: TGTGCCAGCTCACCAGAGGACAGGTTGTCCTACAATGAGCAGTTCTTC. It encodes CASSPEDRLSYNEQFF.

The chain uses TRBV15 and TRBJ2-5; 10 bases are a match to TRBD2. The J call may be mistaken, given a closer DNA end match to TRBJ2-7. This CDR3 comprises 15 residues. The germline CDR1 and CDR2 sequences are LNHNV and YYDKDF (reference sequence). This CDR3 is CATSRETSGIGEQYF. CDR3 nucleotides: TGTGCCACCAGCAGAGAAACTAGCGGGATCGGCGAGCAGTACTTC.

The chain recombines TRBV12-5 with TRBJ2-5; D is perhaps TRBD1 (6 bases). V was shortened by 1 base and J by 5 bases, with 11 bases between the two germline ends. This CDR3 has 14 residues. Looked up from germline, CDR1 is LGHNT and CDR2 is FRNRAP. CDR3 protein: CASGLGVQGETQYF. Written as DNA, the CDR3 is TGTGCTAGTGGTTTGGGAGTTCAGGGGGAGACCCAGTACTTC.

V usage is TRBV19 and J usage is TRBJ1-4; tentative D call: TRBD1 (5 bases). Trimming removed 4 bases from V and 0 bases from J, with 9 bases in between. Looked up from germline, CDR1 is LNHDA and CDR2 is SQIVND (reference sequence). The CDR3 contains 15 residues. The CDR3 here is CASSTGTTTNEKLFF. The DNA of the CDR3 is TGTGCCAGTAGTACCGGGACTACAACTAATGAAAAACTGTTTTTT.

The chain combines TRBV25-1 with TRBJ2-7; 8 bases line up with TRBD2. Germline V lookup: CDR1 MGHDK, CDR2 SYGVNS. V lost 3 bases, J lost 0 bases, and 10 bases stayed unmatched. The CDR3 extends over 17 amino acids. The CDR3 sequence is CASSEKLAGGLSYEQYF. The CDR3 bases are TGTGCCAGCAGTGAGAAACTTGCGGGAGGACTCTCCTACGAGCAGTACTTC.

Of note for this clone: Other DNA sequences in the same sample also yield this CDR3. The gene calls are TRBV19 and TRBJ2-7, with 9 bases fitting TRBD2. CDR1 is LNHDA, CDR2 SQIVND, per germline (reference sequence). The J segment lost 0 bases and the V segment lost 3 bases, leaving 3 bases of the junction unmatched. The CDR3 runs 15 residues. The DNA of the CDR3 is TGTGCCAGTAGTATTAGCGGGAGTCGCTCCTACGAGCAGTACTTC. Amino acid sequence: CASSISGSRSYEQYF. Supplemented by reference TRBV19 and TRBJ2-7, the full variable domain reads DGGITQSPKYLFRKEGQNVTLSCEQNLNHDAMYWYRQDPGQGLRLIYYSQIVNDFQKGDIAEGYSVSREKKESFPLTVTSAQKNPTAFYLCASSISGSRSYEQYFGPGTRLTVT.

Only one count was recorded for this clone. V and J are TRBV6-5 and TRBJ2-7, with 9 bases that match TRBD1. The V gene's germline CDR1 is MNHEY and CDR2 SVGAGI. Trimming removed 2 bases from V and 2 bases from J; junction bases left unmatched: 4. The CDR3 has 15 residues. The CDR3 reads CASSYRGQGPYEQYF. DNA of the CDR3: TGTGCCAGCAGTTACCGGGGACAGGGCCCCTACGAGCAGTACTTC.

The chain carries TRBV25-1 and TRBJ2-7; 10 bases line up with TRBD1. Germline CDR1 is MGHDK and CDR2 is SYGVNS. Trimming took 3 bases from V and 3 from J; bases not matched to a gene: 5. There are 15 residues in the CDR3. The DNA of the CDR3 is TGTGCCAGCAGTGACAGGGACAGGGGATTCTACGAGCAGTACTTC. Translation gives CASSDRDRGFYEQYF.

The V and J genes are TRBV7-6 and TRBJ2-5; 9 nucleotides agree with TRBD1. Germline-derived CDR1 and CDR2 are SGHVS and FNYEAQ. V lost 4 bases, J lost 5 bases, and 5 bases stayed unmatched. The CDR3 extends over 14 amino acids. The CDR3 nucleotides are TGTGCCAGCAGCTGGACAGGGGAATTGGAGACCCAGTACTTC. Protein: CASSWTGELETQYF.

The chain employs TRBV19 and TRBJ2-7, with a weak D call TRBD2 (5 bases). The germline gives CDR1 LNHDA, CDR2 SQIVND (reference sequence). Trimming shortened V by 6 bases and J by 2 bases, and 17 bases separated the two germline ends. The CDR3 sequence is 15 residues long. CDR3 residues: CASSSLIRGTYEQYF. As DNA, the CDR3 is TGTGCCAGTAGCAGCCTAATACGGGGTACCTACGAGCAGTACTTC. The variable domain in full, completed from reference TRBV19 and TRBJ2-7, reads DGGITQSPKYLFRKEGQNVTLSCEQNLNHDAMYWYRQDPGQGLRLIYYSQIVNDFQKGDIAEGYSVSREKKESFPLTVTSAQKNPTAFYLCASSSLIRGTYEQYFGPGTRLTVT.

The chain links TRBV7-2 to TRBJ1-4; tentative D call: TRBD1 (6 bases). Trimming shortened V by 5 bases and J by 8 bases, and 21 bases separated the two germline ends. The CDR3 has 16 residues. Per germline, CDR1 SGHTA and CDR2 FQGNSA. For the CDR3, the DNA is TGTGCCAGCAGCCACAAGGGGGGAGGGAGCGGAGAAAAACTGTTTTTT. Translated, it gives CASSHKGGGSGEKLFF.

V gene TRBV10-1 combines with J gene TRBJ1-5; D is possibly TRBD1 (6 bases). Germline CDR1 reads WNHNN; CDR2 reads SYGVQD (reference sequence). V dropped 0 bases and J dropped 5 bases, with 17 bases sitting between them. CDR3 size: 17 residues. The CDR3 DNA reads as TGCGCCAGCAGTGAGTCCCCGACAGGCCTTTATCATCAGCCCCAGCATTTT. The encoded protein is CASSESPTGLYHQPQHF.